The rows below give T cell receptor beta chains drawn from one sample of a study of T cells in Graves' hyperthyroidism and ophthalmopathy. TCRdb re-called the multiplex PCR reads with MiXCR, one entry per CDR3 protein. The sample shows approximately 490,000 distinct CDR3 sequences, about 20% of them seen only once. The sequencing input was blood. These receptors all come from a woman between 65 and 79 years old with Graves' ophthalmopathy. Each CDR3 is given with its conserved first and last residue. Each record gives: D gene, V gene, clone size, J gene, CDR3 DNA, CDR3 protein. A D gene is named only where the DNA matches it firmly. Size is stated for part of the rows, as once, few or many counts, or as a class when the clone is expanded.

TRBD2	TRBV20-1	few	TRBJ2-1	TGCAGTGCTAGCGGACTAGCGGGAGTATTGGGTGAGCAGTTCTTC	CSASGLAGVLGEQFF
TRBD1	TRBV12-3/TRBV12-4	many	TRBJ1-2	TGTGCCAGCAGTTTACGGGACAGGGGTCGGGGCTACACCTTC	CASSLRDRGRGYTF
TRBD1	TRBV20-1	few	TRBJ1-2	TGCAGTGCTAGAGAACAGGGGGTATTCAATGGCTACACCTTC	CSAREQGVFNGYTF
-	TRBV7-6	few	TRBJ2-3	TGTGCCAGCAGCTTAGCGGGACGTAGCACAGATACGCAGTATTTT	CASSLAGRSTDTQYF
TRBD1	TRBV2	many	TRBJ1-5	TGTGCCAGCAGTGTGGACAGGGGGCATCAGCCCCAGCATTTT	CASSVDRGHQPQHF
TRBD2	TRBV4-3	-	TRBJ2-5	TGCGCCAGCAGCCAAGGGGTAGCGGGAGGGCCGGAAGAGACCCAGTACTTC	CASSQGVAGGPEETQYF
-	TRBV20-1	-	TRBJ1-2	TGCAGTGCTAGAGTGCCTAACTATGGCTACACCTTC	CSARVPNYGYTF
TRBD1	TRBV5-1	few	TRBJ1-5	TGCGCCAGCAGTTTGGGGACAGGGGGCAGGAATCAGCCCCAGCATTTT	CASSLGTGGRNQPQHF
-	TRBV6-2/TRBV6-3	many	TRBJ1-1	TGTGCCAGCAGTTACTCCGCCGGGGGGGCGGGAACTGAAGCTTTCTTT	CASSYSAGGAGTEAFF
-	TRBV20-1	-	TRBJ2-7	TGCAGTGTCCCCCCTCTCGGCCCAGGACAAGCGGGCGAGCAGTACTTC	CSVPPLGPGQAGEQYF
-	TRBV10-3	-	TRBJ1-6	TGTGCCATCCGGGAGACAGCCTCTCGGAATTCACCCCTCCACTTT	CAIRETASRNSPLHF
TRBD1	TRBV9	-	TRBJ2-1	TGTGCCAGCAGCCAAGGGACAGGGACCTACAATGAGCAGTTCTTC	CASSQGTGTYNEQFF
TRBD1	TRBV7-2	-	TRBJ1-3	TGTGCCAGCAGCTTAGAAAACAGGGGTGCCGCTGGAAACACCATATATTTT	CASSLENRGAAGNTIYF
-	TRBV28	-	TRBJ1-2	TGTGCCAGCATCAAAGGGGGGCGCGGCTACACCTTC	CASIKGGRGYTF
TRBD2	TRBV5-1	-	TRBJ2-1	TGCGCCAGCAGAACTAGCGGGAGTGCGTCCTACAATGAGCAGTTCTTC	CASRTSGSASYNEQFF
TRBD2	TRBV9	-	TRBJ2-5	TGTGCCAGCAGCGTAGGAGGTAGCGGGGGACAGCGGATGGAGACCCAGTACTTC	CASSVGGSGGQRMETQYF
-	TRBV18	few	TRBJ2-5	TGTGCCAGCTCACCCAGAACCCAAGAGACCCAGTACTTC	CASSPRTQETQYF
TRBD2	TRBV6-1	few	TRBJ2-7	TGTGCCAGCAGTGGGGTAGCGGGAGGCCGGGAGCAGTACTTC	CASSGVAGGREQYF
-	TRBV18	-	TRBJ1-3	TGTGCCAGCTCCCTTCAAGCCTTAGGGCTCTCTGGAAACACCATATATTTT	CASSLQALGLSGNTIYF
-	TRBV7-3	few	TRBJ2-2	TGTGCCAGCAGCCAAGGGGGAGCGTTTCCCCCCGGGGAGCTGTTTTTT	CASSQGGAFPPGELFF
TRBD1	TRBV5-5	-	TRBJ2-3	TGTGCCAGCAGCCGGACAGGGACTAGCACAGATACGCAGTATTTT	CASSRTGTSTDTQYF
-	TRBV2	few	TRBJ2-2	TGTGCCAGCAGCCGGGACAATCCGGCCGGGGAGCTGTTTTTT	CASSRDNPAGELFF
-	TRBV28	many	TRBJ2-5	TGTGCCAGCAGTTCAGTCCCAGAGACCCAGTACTTC	CASSSVPETQYF
-	TRBV6-1	-	TRBJ1-5	TGTGCCAGCAGTGAGCGCCATAACGGGGAACCCCAGCATTTT	CASSERHNGEPQHF
-	TRBV7-9	once	TRBJ1-5	TGTGCCAGCAGCCAATCGTTTGGGGGAAAGAGCAATCAGCCCCAGCATTTT	CASSQSFGGKSNQPQHF